This is a list of T cell receptor beta chains from one sample in a study of shared clonotypes between healthy human individuals. The method was immunoSEQ multiplex PCR; TCRdb's version includes in-frame clones alone and lacks a portion of them. The repertoire consists of about 2 million clones, with 85% to 95% occurring once and the leading ten covering 0.9% to 1.5%. What was sequenced was naive CD8+ T cells sorted from blood. The receptor set was obtained from a man between 18 and 29 years old in good health. Both conserved end residues are trimmed from each CDR3. Fields, in order: J gene, V gene, CDR3 protein.

TRBJ1-2 TRBV7-8 ASSGRDTAYGYT
TRBJ1-1 TRBV4-3 ASSHGGNTEAF
TRBJ1-2 TRBV30 AWWSGAAHYGYT
TRBJ2-2 TRBV30 AWQILSNTGELF
TRBJ2-7 TRBV7-9 ASSPGTAPWEQY
TRBJ2-3 TRBV7-9 ASSTPPGSDYSTDTQY
TRBJ2-1 TRBV6-5 ASSYRRAMSNEQF
TRBJ1-6 TRBV7-8 ASSLRQGYNSPLH
TRBJ2-7 TRBV11-2 ASSPRGTGYTYEQY
TRBJ1-1 TRBV11-2 ASSAGTGGDDTEAF
TRBJ2-2 TRBV5-6 ASSLELVEGTGELF
TRBJ2-7 TRBV11-3 ASSLTTAYEQY
TRBJ2-7 TRBV7-9 ASSLADRSYEQY
TRBJ2-7 TRBV4-1 ASSQDRGQGQNEQY
TRBJ1-4 TRBV15 ATSGGQPNEKLF
TRBJ2-1 TRBV10-2 ASSDRNEQF
TRBJ2-3 TRBV4-3 ASSSLEREVRADTQY
TRBJ2-7 TRBV7-9 ASRPADRPYEQY
TRBJ1-1 TRBV4-3 ASSQVFLAENTEAF
TRBJ1-2 TRBV5-4 ASSFSGGADGYT
TRBJ2-1 TRBV5-6 ASSWGGGGSDEQF
TRBJ1-2 TRBV28 ASSSALKSYT
TRBJ2-1 TRBV9 ASSPGQVYNEQF
TRBJ2-5 TRBV9 ASSVGSGETQY
TRBJ2-3 TRBV14 ASSLFLGGVPDTQY
TRBJ2-5 TRBV2 ASSEVTGYQETQY
TRBJ2-3 TRBV27 ATRGPRDTQY
TRBJ2-5 TRBV15 ATSRGGTSASGETQY
TRBJ1-5 TRBV27 ASSLFAGQYSNQPQH
TRBJ1-5 TRBV2 ASSQGQGNQPQH
TRBJ1-1 TRBV19 ASSIVQGANTEAF
TRBJ1-1 TRBV7-9 ASSFFLGMNTEAF
TRBJ1-2 TRBV27 ASSLSNRGANYGYT
TRBJ2-5 TRBV4-1 ASSQDPEETQY
TRBJ1-2 TRBV28 ASSFADTDNYGYT
TRBJ2-5 TRBV19 ASSTSPGAETQY
TRBJ1-1 TRBV29-1 SVEDPWNTEAF
TRBJ1-2 TRBV28 ASSPDGTGLSFDYGYT
TRBJ2-1 TRBV6-5 ASSYFGTTVNEQF
TRBJ2-7 TRBV7-8 ASSLVSSGGLDEQY
TRBJ2-5 TRBV10-3 ATSPIVAEETQY
TRBJ2-5 TRBV28 ASMTSDGETQY
TRBJ1-4 TRBV9 ASSPGTVEKLF
TRBJ1-6 TRBV7-6 ASSPGSDNSPLH
TRBJ1-1 TRBV28 ASSLGMDSMNTEAF
TRBJ2-7 TRBV25-1 ASSASYGQY
TRBJ1-1 TRBV30 AWSVLNRLSPEEYTEAF
TRBJ2-3 TRBV5-6 ASSFELAGVTDTQY
TRBJ2-5 TRBV4-1 ASSQSKPAGLQETQY
TRBJ2-1 TRBV29-1 SARGYAGNNEQF
TRBJ2-1 TRBV5-1 ASIDSLQNEQF
TRBJ1-2 TRBV6-5 ASSYNLGQGTYGYT